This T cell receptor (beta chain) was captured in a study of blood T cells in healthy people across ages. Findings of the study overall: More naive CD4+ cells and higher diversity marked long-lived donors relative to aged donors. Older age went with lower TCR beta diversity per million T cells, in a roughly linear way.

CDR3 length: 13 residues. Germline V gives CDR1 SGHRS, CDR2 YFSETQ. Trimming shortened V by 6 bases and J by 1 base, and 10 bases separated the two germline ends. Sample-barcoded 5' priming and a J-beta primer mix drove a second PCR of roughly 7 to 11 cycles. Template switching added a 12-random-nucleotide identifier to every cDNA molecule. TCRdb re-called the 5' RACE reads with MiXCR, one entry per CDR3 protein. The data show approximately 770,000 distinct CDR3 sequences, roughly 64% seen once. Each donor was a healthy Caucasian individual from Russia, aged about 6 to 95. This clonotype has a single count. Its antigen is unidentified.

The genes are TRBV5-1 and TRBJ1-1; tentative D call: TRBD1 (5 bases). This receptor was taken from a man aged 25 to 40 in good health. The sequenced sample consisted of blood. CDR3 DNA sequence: TGCGCCAGCACCCAGGGCCAGAACACTGAAGCTTTCTTT. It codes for CASTQGQNTEAFF.